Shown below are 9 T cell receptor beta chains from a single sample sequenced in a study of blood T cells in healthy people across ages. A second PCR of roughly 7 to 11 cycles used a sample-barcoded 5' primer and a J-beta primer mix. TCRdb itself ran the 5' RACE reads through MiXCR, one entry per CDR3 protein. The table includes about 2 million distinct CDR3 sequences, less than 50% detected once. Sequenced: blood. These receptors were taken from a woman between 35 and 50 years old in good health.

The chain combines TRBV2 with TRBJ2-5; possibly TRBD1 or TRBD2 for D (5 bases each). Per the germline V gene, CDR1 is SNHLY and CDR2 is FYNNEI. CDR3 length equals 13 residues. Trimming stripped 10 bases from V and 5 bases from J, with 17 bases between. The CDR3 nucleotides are TGTGCCACAGGGACGCAGAGACTGGAGACCCAGTACTTC. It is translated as CATGTQRLETQYF.

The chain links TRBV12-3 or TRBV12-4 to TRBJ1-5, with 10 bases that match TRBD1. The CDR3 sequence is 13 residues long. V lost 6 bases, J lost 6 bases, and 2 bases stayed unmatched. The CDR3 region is CASRTGGIQPQHF. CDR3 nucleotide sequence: TGTGCCAGCAGGACAGGGGGCATTCAGCCCCAGCATTTT.

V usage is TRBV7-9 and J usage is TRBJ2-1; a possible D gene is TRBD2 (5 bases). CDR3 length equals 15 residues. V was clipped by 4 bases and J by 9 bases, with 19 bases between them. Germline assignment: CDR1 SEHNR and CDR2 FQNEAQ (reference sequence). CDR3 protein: CASSSGDSAWGEQFF. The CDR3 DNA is TGTGCCAGCAGCTCTGGTGATAGCGCCTGGGGTGAGCAGTTCTTC.

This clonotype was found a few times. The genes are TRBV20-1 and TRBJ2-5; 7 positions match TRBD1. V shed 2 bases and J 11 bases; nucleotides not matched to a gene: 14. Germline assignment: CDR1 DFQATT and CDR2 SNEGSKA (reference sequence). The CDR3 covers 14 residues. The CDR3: CSARPTGIWREQYF. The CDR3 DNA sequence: TGCAGTGCTAGACCGACAGGGATATGGCGTGAGCAGTACTTC.

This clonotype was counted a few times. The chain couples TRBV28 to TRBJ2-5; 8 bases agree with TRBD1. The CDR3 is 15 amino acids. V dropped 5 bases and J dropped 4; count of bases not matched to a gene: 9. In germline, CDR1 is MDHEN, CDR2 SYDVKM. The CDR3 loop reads CASSHGGQGSETQYF. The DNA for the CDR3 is TGTGCCAGCAGTCACGGAGGACAGGGTTCAGAGACCCAGTACTTC. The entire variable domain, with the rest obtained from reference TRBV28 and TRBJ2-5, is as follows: DVKVTQSSRYLVKRTGEKVFLECVQDMDHENMFWYRQDPGLGLRLIYFSYDVKMKEKGDIPEGYSVSREKKERFSLILESASTNQTSMYLCASSHGGQGSETQYFGPGTRLLVL.

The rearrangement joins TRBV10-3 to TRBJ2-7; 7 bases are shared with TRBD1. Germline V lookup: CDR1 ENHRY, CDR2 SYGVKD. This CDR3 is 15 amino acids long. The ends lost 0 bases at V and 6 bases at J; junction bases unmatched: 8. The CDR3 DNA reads TGTGCCATCAGTGAGTCGGACAGGTGGCAGAGCGAGCAGTACTTC. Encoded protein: CAISESDRWQSEQYF.

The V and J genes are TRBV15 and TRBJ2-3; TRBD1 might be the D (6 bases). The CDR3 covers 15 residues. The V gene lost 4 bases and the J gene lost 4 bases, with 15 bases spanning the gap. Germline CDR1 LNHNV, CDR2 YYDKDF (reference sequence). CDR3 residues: CATSKATGYADTQYF. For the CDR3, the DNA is TGTGCCACCAGCAAAGCCACAGGGTATGCAGATACGCAGTATTTT.

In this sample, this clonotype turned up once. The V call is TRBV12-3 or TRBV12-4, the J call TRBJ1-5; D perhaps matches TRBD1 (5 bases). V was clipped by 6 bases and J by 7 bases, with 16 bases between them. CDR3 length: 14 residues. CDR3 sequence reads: CASSLLGHGQPQHF. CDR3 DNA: TGTGCCAGCAGCCTCCTGGGGCACGGACAGCCCCAGCATTTT.

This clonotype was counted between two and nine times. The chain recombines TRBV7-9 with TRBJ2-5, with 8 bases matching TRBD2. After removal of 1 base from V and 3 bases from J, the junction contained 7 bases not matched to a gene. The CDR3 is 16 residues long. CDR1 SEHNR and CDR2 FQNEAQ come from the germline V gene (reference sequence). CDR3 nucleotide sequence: TGTGCCAGCAGCTTAGGTTCAGCGGGGGAGAAAGAGACCCAGTACTTC. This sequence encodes CASSLGSAGEKETQYF.